A selection of T cell receptor beta chains follows, all from one sample in a study of cytomegalovirus exposure and HLA in healthy donors. Profiled with immunoSEQ multiplex PCR; TCRdb holds only in-frame clones, not every one. In the table there are 210,000 or so clones, roughly 89% of which are singletons. The sample consisted of PBMCs. Receptors originate from a woman between 18 and 29 years old in good health and CMV-seronegative. Each CDR3 is given with its conserved first and last residue. Each record gives: V gene, D gene, clone size, J gene, CDR3 DNA, CDR3 protein. D genes are given only for firm matches. For some rows the clone size is stated as once, few or many, or as a class when expanded; others skip it.

v_gene: TRBV10-2
d_gene: .
abundance: once
j_gene: TRBJ1-2
CDR3nt: TGCGCCAGCAGTGGGTTCCCCGGGACAAAAAACTATGGCTACACCTTC
CDR3aa: CASSGFPGTKNYGYTF

v_gene: TRBV14
d_gene: .
abundance: .
j_gene: TRBJ1-2
CDR3nt: TGTGCCAGCAGCCAAGATCTGGAGGGACCCTATGGCTACACCTTC
CDR3aa: CASSQDLEGPYGYTF

v_gene: TRBV2
d_gene: TRBD1
abundance: few
j_gene: TRBJ2-1
CDR3nt: TGTGCCAGCAGTCCGGACAGGTATTACAATGAGCAGTTCTTC
CDR3aa: CASSPDRYYNEQFF

v_gene: TRBV5-6
d_gene: .
abundance: .
j_gene: TRBJ2-1
CDR3nt: TGTGCCAGCAGCTTGAGGACCGGGGGGCCTTACTACAATGGGCAGTTCTTC
CDR3aa: CASSLRTGGPYYNGQFF

v_gene: TRBV30
d_gene: TRBD2
abundance: .
j_gene: TRBJ2-5
CDR3nt: TGTGCCGGGCGTCCGGGACTAGCACCAGAGACCCAGTACTTC
CDR3aa: CAGRPGLAPETQYF

v_gene: TRBV4-1
d_gene: .
abundance: .
j_gene: TRBJ1-3
CDR3nt: TGCGCCAGCAGTCACGCGGGAAACACCATATATTTT
CDR3aa: CASSHAGNTIYF

v_gene: TRBV19
d_gene: .
abundance: .
j_gene: TRBJ2-1
CDR3nt: TGTGCCAGTAGTCTACGAAGTCCCAATGAGCAGTTCTTC
CDR3aa: CASSLRSPNEQFF

v_gene: TRBV13
d_gene: .
abundance: once
j_gene: TRBJ1-6
CDR3nt: TGTGCCAGCAGCGCGACGGGTTCACCCCTCCACTTT
CDR3aa: CASSATGSPLHF

v_gene: TRBV27
d_gene: .
abundance: .
j_gene: TRBJ1-1
CDR3nt: TGTGCCAGCAGTCCCTCGGGGGTGAACACTGAAGCTTTCTTT
CDR3aa: CASSPSGVNTEAFF

v_gene: TRBV5-4
d_gene: TRBD1
abundance: .
j_gene: TRBJ2-1
CDR3nt: TGTGCCAGCAGCATCGGGACAGGGGGCTACAATGAGCAGTTCTTC
CDR3aa: CASSIGTGGYNEQFF

v_gene: TRBV7-2
d_gene: TRBD2
abundance: .
j_gene: TRBJ2-7
CDR3nt: TGTGCCAGCAGCTACCTAGCGGACTACGAGCAGTACTTC
CDR3aa: CASSYLADYEQYF

v_gene: TRBV30
d_gene: .
abundance: .
j_gene: TRBJ2-7
CDR3nt: TGTGCCTGGACCTCATCGACGGGGTTCTACGAGCAGTACTTC
CDR3aa: CAWTSSTGFYEQYF

v_gene: TRBV5-4
d_gene: .
abundance: .
j_gene: TRBJ2-5
CDR3nt: TGTGCCAGCAGTAGTAAGCGGAGCCAAGAGACCCAGTACTTC
CDR3aa: CASSSKRSQETQYF

v_gene: TRBV2
d_gene: .
abundance: .
j_gene: TRBJ1-2
CDR3nt: TGTGCCAGCAGTGAAGCAGCAGGGAACTATGGCTACACCTTC
CDR3aa: CASSEAAGNYGYTF

v_gene: TRBV7-9
d_gene: .
abundance: .
j_gene: TRBJ1-3
CDR3nt: TGTGCCAGCAGCTCAACCCGGGCGGGGCCAGACACCATATATTTT
CDR3aa: CASSSTRAGPDTIYF

v_gene: TRBV7-2
d_gene: TRBD2
abundance: .
j_gene: TRBJ2-5
CDR3nt: TGTGCCAGCACCCTAAGCGGGAGCCAAGAGACCCAGTACTTC
CDR3aa: CASTLSGSQETQYF

v_gene: TRBV13
d_gene: TRBD1
abundance: few
j_gene: TRBJ2-7
CDR3nt: TGTGCCAGCATCAAGAGACAGGGGATCTACGAGCAGTACTTC
CDR3aa: CASIKRQGIYEQYF

v_gene: TRBV19
d_gene: TRBD2
abundance: .
j_gene: TRBJ2-1
CDR3nt: TGTGCCAGTAGTATCCTAGCGGGGGGGGAGCAGTTCTTC
CDR3aa: CASSILAGGEQFF

v_gene: TRBV7-2
d_gene: .
abundance: .
j_gene: TRBJ1-5
CDR3nt: TGTGCCAGCAGCTTAGGTTCCAGGGGAAGCAATCAGCCCCAGCATTTT
CDR3aa: CASSLGSRGSNQPQHF

v_gene: TRBV7-2
d_gene: TRBD1
abundance: .
j_gene: TRBJ1-1
CDR3nt: TGTGCCAGCAGCACGACAGGGGGCACTGAAGCTTTCTTT
CDR3aa: CASSTTGGTEAFF

v_gene: TRBV5-8
d_gene: TRBD1
abundance: few
j_gene: TRBJ1-1
CDR3nt: TGTGCCAGCAGCAGGGGGCACGGGGGTGAAGCTTTCTTT
CDR3aa: CASSRGHGGEAFF

v_gene: TRBV18
d_gene: .
abundance: .
j_gene: TRBJ1-3
CDR3nt: TGTGCCAGCTCAGACAGCTCTGGAAACACCATATATTTT
CDR3aa: CASSDSSGNTIYF

v_gene: TRBV1
d_gene: .
abundance: .
j_gene: TRBJ1-5
CDR3nt: TGCACCAGCAGCCGGAATCGCAGGGGTCGAAGTCAGCCCCAGCATTTT
CDR3aa: CTSSRNRRGRSQPQHF

v_gene: TRBV9
d_gene: TRBD1
abundance: .
j_gene: TRBJ1-3
CDR3nt: TGTGCCAGCAGCGTAACCGGGACAGGTGCTGGAAACACCATATATTTT
CDR3aa: CASSVTGTGAGNTIYF

v_gene: TRBV10-3
d_gene: .
abundance: .
j_gene: TRBJ1-5
CDR3nt: TGTGCCATCAGTGAGTCAGCTAATCAGCCCCAGCATTTT
CDR3aa: CAISESANQPQHF

v_gene: TRBV7-2
d_gene: TRBD1
abundance: .
j_gene: TRBJ1-1
CDR3nt: TGTGCCAGCAGCTTAGACGGGACAGGGGCCGAAGCTTTCTTT
CDR3aa: CASSLDGTGAEAFF

v_gene: TRBV18
d_gene: .
abundance: .
j_gene: TRBJ2-2
CDR3nt: TGTGCCAGCTCGGAGGACGGACCGAACACCGGGGAGCTGTTTTTT
CDR3aa: CASSEDGPNTGELFF

v_gene: TRBV4-2
d_gene: TRBD2
abundance: .
j_gene: TRBJ2-1
CDR3nt: TGTGCCAGCAGCCAAGAACGTAGCGGGAGATCCGGTGAGCAGTTCTTC
CDR3aa: CASSQERSGRSGEQFF

v_gene: TRBV9
d_gene: TRBD1
abundance: .
j_gene: TRBJ2-2
CDR3nt: TGTGCCAGCAGCGCCCGATTCGGACAGGGAAGGGCCGGGGAGCTGTTTTTT
CDR3aa: CASSARFGQGRAGELFF

v_gene: TRBV11-2
d_gene: .
abundance: .
j_gene: TRBJ1-4
CDR3nt: TGTGCCAGCAGCCCCCTCGCGACCAAAGCGAGTGAAAAACTGTTTTTT
CDR3aa: CASSPLATKASEKLFF

v_gene: TRBV11-3
d_gene: TRBD1
abundance: .
j_gene: TRBJ2-1
CDR3nt: TGTGCCAGCAGCTTAGATCCCGGGACAGAGGCCTACAATGAGCAGTTCTTC
CDR3aa: CASSLDPGTEAYNEQFF

v_gene: TRBV4-2
d_gene: TRBD2
abundance: few
j_gene: TRBJ2-3
CDR3nt: TGTGCCAGCAGCCAAGATCCCGGACTAGGCACAGATACGCAGTATTTT
CDR3aa: CASSQDPGLGTDTQYF

v_gene: TRBV7-2
d_gene: TRBD2
abundance: .
j_gene: TRBJ2-7
CDR3nt: TGTGCCAGCAGCTCTTTAGCGGGAGCGGGATCCTACGAGCAGTACTTC
CDR3aa: CASSSLAGAGSYEQYF

v_gene: TRBV5-1
d_gene: .
abundance: .
j_gene: TRBJ2-7
CDR3nt: TGCGCCAGCAGCTTGACGACGGGGGTCTACGAGCAGTACTTC
CDR3aa: CASSLTTGVYEQYF

v_gene: TRBV6-5
d_gene: TRBD2
abundance: .
j_gene: TRBJ2-7
CDR3nt: TGTGCCAGCAGTTACGGGACTAGTGGGACCTACGAGCAGTACTTC
CDR3aa: CASSYGTSGTYEQYF

v_gene: TRBV27
d_gene: .
abundance: .
j_gene: TRBJ2-7
CDR3nt: TGTGCCAGCAGACGCAGGGCCGGGAGCTCCGAGCAGTACTTC
CDR3aa: CASRRRAGSSEQYF

v_gene: TRBV7-2
d_gene: .
abundance: .
j_gene: TRBJ1-5
CDR3nt: TGTGCCAGCAGCTTACGGGGGACGATAAGCAATCAGCCCCAGCATTTT
CDR3aa: CASSLRGTISNQPQHF

v_gene: TRBV6-5
d_gene: .
abundance: .
j_gene: TRBJ2-2
CDR3nt: TGTGCCAGCAGGAGGCCCTCCAACACCGGGGAGCTGTTTTTT
CDR3aa: CASRRPSNTGELFF

v_gene: TRBV5-1
d_gene: TRBD2
abundance: .
j_gene: TRBJ2-2
CDR3nt: TGCGCCAGCAGCTTTCGGGACTATGACACCGGGGAGCTGTTTTTT
CDR3aa: CASSFRDYDTGELFF

v_gene: TRBV4-1
d_gene: .
abundance: .
j_gene: TRBJ2-2
CDR3nt: TGCGCCAGCAGCCACACTAGTAGGATGTACACCGGGGAGCTGTTTTTT
CDR3aa: CASSHTSRMYTGELFF

v_gene: TRBV6-5
d_gene: TRBD1
abundance: .
j_gene: TRBJ2-7
CDR3nt: TGTGCCAGCAGTAGGGGACAGTTTCCCTACGAGCAGTACTTC
CDR3aa: CASSRGQFPYEQYF

v_gene: TRBV15
d_gene: .
abundance: .
j_gene: TRBJ1-5
CDR3nt: TGTGCCACCAGCAGAGATCACACGGGGTTGGTCAATCAGCCCCAGCATTTT
CDR3aa: CATSRDHTGLVNQPQHF

v_gene: TRBV25-1
d_gene: .
abundance: .
j_gene: TRBJ2-2
CDR3nt: TGTGCCAGCAGTTCATCGCCGAGTTCGGGCACCGGGGAGCTGTTTTTT
CDR3aa: CASSSSPSSGTGELFF

v_gene: TRBV6-5
d_gene: TRBD1
abundance: .
j_gene: TRBJ1-1
CDR3nt: TGTGCCAGCAGTTTAACAGGGGGCACTGAAGCTTTCTTT
CDR3aa: CASSLTGGTEAFF

v_gene: TRBV7-6
d_gene: .
abundance: .
j_gene: TRBJ2-7
CDR3nt: TGTGCCAGCAGCCGGGGTTCGTCCTACGAGCAGTGCTTC
CDR3aa: CASSRGSSYEQCF

v_gene: TRBV14
d_gene: TRBD1
abundance: .
j_gene: TRBJ2-1
CDR3nt: TGTGCCAGCAGCCCGGGACAGGGCGCCCCCTTTTCCTACAATGAGCAGTTCTTC
CDR3aa: CASSPGQGAPFSYNEQFF

v_gene: TRBV5-1
d_gene: .
abundance: .
j_gene: TRBJ2-5
CDR3nt: TGCGCCAGCAGCCCCTGGACTGCCCCCGAGACCCAGTACTTC
CDR3aa: CASSPWTAPETQYF

v_gene: TRBV10-1
d_gene: .
abundance: .
j_gene: TRBJ2-3
CDR3nt: TGCGCCAGCAGTGAGTTCCTAGATACGCAGTATTTT
CDR3aa: CASSEFLDTQYF

v_gene: TRBV5-1
d_gene: .
abundance: .
j_gene: TRBJ2-1
CDR3nt: TGCGCCAGCAGCTTTTCGGGAGCTAGCTCCTACAATGAGCAGTTCTTC
CDR3aa: CASSFSGASSYNEQFF

v_gene: TRBV11-3
d_gene: TRBD2
abundance: .
j_gene: TRBJ2-1
CDR3nt: TGTGCCAGCAGCATCCTAGCGGGGAGTAACTACAATGAGCAGTTCTTC
CDR3aa: CASSILAGSNYNEQFF

v_gene: TRBV25-1
d_gene: TRBD1
abundance: once
j_gene: TRBJ1-6
CDR3nt: TGTGCCAGCAGTCAACGTCGGACAGGGGGCAGTTCACCCCTCCACTTT
CDR3aa: CASSQRRTGGSSPLHF

v_gene: TRBV6-5
d_gene: TRBD1
abundance: .
j_gene: TRBJ1-1
CDR3nt: TGTGCCAGCATAAAGAGACAGGGGAAAGCTTTCTTT
CDR3aa: CASIKRQGKAFF

v_gene: TRBV5-4
d_gene: .
abundance: once
j_gene: TRBJ2-7
CDR3nt: TGTGCCAGCAGCTTGGAGGGCAGGGCCCACGAGCAGTACTTC
CDR3aa: CASSLEGRAHEQYF

v_gene: TRBV7-9
d_gene: TRBD2
abundance: once
j_gene: TRBJ2-1
CDR3nt: TGTTCCAGCAGCTTATCCCCGGGAGGGCCCCAGAGTGAGCAGTTCTTC
CDR3aa: CSSSLSPGGPQSEQFF

v_gene: TRBV6-1
d_gene: TRBD2
abundance: few
j_gene: TRBJ2-1
CDR3nt: TGTGCCAGCAGTCGGACTAGCGGGACCTACAATGAGCAGTTCTTC
CDR3aa: CASSRTSGTYNEQFF

v_gene: TRBV15
d_gene: .
abundance: once
j_gene: TRBJ2-4
CDR3nt: TGTGCCACCAGCCGAGACAGTCTAGCCAAAAACATTCAGTACTTC
CDR3aa: CATSRDSLAKNIQYF

v_gene: TRBV7-9
d_gene: TRBD1
abundance: .
j_gene: TRBJ1-4
CDR3nt: TGTGCCAGCACCATTACGTCAGGGGGCAATGAAAAACTGTTTTTT
CDR3aa: CASTITSGGNEKLFF

v_gene: TRBV14
d_gene: TRBD2
abundance: .
j_gene: TRBJ2-5
CDR3nt: TGTGCCAGCAGCCAAGATGGATCGCTAGCGGGAGGCCCCAGGGAGACCCAGTACTTC
CDR3aa: CASSQDGSLAGGPRETQYF

v_gene: TRBV29-1
d_gene: TRBD2
abundance: .
j_gene: TRBJ2-3
CDR3nt: TGCAGCGCTTTAGCGGGATCAGATACGCAGTATTTT
CDR3aa: CSALAGSDTQYF

v_gene: TRBV13
d_gene: .
abundance: .
j_gene: TRBJ1-1
CDR3nt: TGTGCCAGCAGCTTAGCGGGGAGGGGCACTGAAGCTTTCTTT
CDR3aa: CASSLAGRGTEAFF